This T cell receptor beta chain was identified during a study of blood T cell repertoires in COVID-19. Study as a whole: There were acute and convalescent COVID-19 samples, and they came from the United States, Italy and Spain. The cDNA or gDNA used as material had been derived from T cells, B-cell-depleted T cells, or PBMCs.

Seattle's cohort entered during active infection and was followed longitudinally. With V trimmed by 0 bases and J by 7 bases, 7 bases remained unmatched. The CDR3 totals 14 residues. CDR1 is SGDLS and CDR2 is YYNGEE in the germline V gene. The authors' processing: Estimation of nucleated cell counts was performed using reference gene primer amplification. Sequencing was performed with immunoSEQ multiplex PCR; in TCRdb, only in-frame clones are kept and a portion is missing. That table gives V, J and clone size, and the DNA gave D and trimming. This table has under 350,000 clones, about nine tenths appearing once.

The genes are TRBV9 and TRBJ2-7, with 7 bases identical to TRBD2. Source material: peripheral blood. This sequence was found in a woman in her twenties or thirties with COVID-19, enrolled during active disease. The CDR3 DNA sequence: TGTGCCAGCAGCGTAGGGCGGGAGACGGGAGAGCAGTACTTC. It codes for CASSVGRETGEQYF.